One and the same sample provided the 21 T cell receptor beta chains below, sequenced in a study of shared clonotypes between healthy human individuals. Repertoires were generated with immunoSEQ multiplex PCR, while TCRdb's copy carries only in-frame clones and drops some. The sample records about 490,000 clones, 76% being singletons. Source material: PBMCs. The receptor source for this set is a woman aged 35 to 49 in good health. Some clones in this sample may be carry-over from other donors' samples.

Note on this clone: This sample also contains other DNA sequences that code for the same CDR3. The CDR3 sequence: CASSSGGQPQHF. CDR3 DNA sequence: TGTGCCAGCTCCTCAGGGGGGCAGCCCCAGCATTTT. This chain joins TRBV28 and TRBJ1-5, with 7 positions matching TRBD1. The CDR3 contains 12 residues. Germline CDR1 and CDR2: MDHEN and SYDVKM. J gave up 7 bases and V 8 bases, and 5 bases lay outside the gene matches. The whole variable domain, filled in from reference TRBV28 and TRBJ1-5, reads DVKVTQSSRYLVKRTGEKVFLECVQDMDHENMFWYRQDPGLGLRLIYFSYDVKMKEKGDIPEGYSVSREKKERFSLILESASTNQTSMYLCASSSGGQPQHFGDGTRLSIL.

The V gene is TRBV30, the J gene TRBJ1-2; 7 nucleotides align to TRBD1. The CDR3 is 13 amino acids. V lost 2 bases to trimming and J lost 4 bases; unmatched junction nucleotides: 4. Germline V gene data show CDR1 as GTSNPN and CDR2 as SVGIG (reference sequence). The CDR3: CAWSPTGVYGYTF. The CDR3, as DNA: TGTGCCTGGAGTCCAACAGGGGTCTATGGCTACACCTTC.

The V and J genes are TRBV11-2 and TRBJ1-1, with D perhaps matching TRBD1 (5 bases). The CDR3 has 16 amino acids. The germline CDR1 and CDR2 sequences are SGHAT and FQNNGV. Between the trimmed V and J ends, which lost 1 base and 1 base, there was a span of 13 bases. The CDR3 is CASSLVRYGANTEAFF. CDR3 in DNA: TGTGCCAGCAGCTTAGTGCGATATGGGGCGAACACTGAAGCTTTCTTT.

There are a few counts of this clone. CDR3 sequence reads: CASSPRGGSSDTQYF. As DNA, the CDR3 is TGTGCCAGCAGCCCGCGGGGAGGGTCTAGTGATACGCAGTATTTT. V and J are TRBV7-2 and TRBJ2-3; 7 positions match TRBD2. This CDR3 region has 15 residues. Germline CDR1 and CDR2: SGHTA and FQGNSA. The J segment lost 6 bases and the V segment lost 5 bases, leaving 11 bases of the junction unmatched.

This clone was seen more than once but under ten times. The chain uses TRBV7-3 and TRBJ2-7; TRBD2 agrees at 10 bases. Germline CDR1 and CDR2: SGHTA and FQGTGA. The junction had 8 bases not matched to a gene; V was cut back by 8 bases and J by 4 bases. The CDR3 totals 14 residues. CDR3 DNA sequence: TGTGCCAGCTCTCCTAGCGGGAGTAAGTACGAGCAGTACTTC. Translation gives CASSPSGSKYEQYF.

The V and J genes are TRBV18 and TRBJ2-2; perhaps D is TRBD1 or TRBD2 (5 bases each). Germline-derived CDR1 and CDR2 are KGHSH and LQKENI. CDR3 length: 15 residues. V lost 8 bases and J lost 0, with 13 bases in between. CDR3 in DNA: TGTGCCAGCCTCGAGGGGTCTACGAACACCGGGGAGCTGTTTTTT. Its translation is CASLEGSTNTGELFF.

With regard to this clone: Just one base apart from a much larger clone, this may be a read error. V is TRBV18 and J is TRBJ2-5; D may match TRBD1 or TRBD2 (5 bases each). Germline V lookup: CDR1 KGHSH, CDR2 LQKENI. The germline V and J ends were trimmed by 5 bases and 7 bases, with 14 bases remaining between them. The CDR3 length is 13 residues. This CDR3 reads CASSLGVGGTQYF. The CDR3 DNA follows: TGTGCCAGCTCATTGGGGGTTGGAGGGACCCAGTACTTC.

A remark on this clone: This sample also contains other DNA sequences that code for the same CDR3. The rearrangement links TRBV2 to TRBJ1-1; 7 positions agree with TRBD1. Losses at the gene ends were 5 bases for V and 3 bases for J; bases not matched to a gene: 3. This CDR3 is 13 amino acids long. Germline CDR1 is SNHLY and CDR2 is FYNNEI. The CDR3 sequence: CASSLQGHTEAFF. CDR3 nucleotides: TGTGCCAGCAGTTTACAGGGGCACACTGAAGCTTTCTTT.

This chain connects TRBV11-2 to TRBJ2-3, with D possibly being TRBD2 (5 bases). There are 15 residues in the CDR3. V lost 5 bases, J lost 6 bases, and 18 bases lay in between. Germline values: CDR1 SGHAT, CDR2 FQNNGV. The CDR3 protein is CASSTPGKEGDTQYF. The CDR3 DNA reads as TGTGCCAGCAGCACCCCGGGGAAGGAAGGGGATACGCAGTATTTT.

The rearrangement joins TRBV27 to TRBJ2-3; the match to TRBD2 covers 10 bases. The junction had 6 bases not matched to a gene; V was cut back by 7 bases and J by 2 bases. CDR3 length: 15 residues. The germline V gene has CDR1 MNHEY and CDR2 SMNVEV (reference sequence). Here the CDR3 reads CASTRAGGLTDTQYF. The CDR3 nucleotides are TGTGCCAGCACCCGAGCGGGAGGGCTCACAGATACGCAGTATTTT.

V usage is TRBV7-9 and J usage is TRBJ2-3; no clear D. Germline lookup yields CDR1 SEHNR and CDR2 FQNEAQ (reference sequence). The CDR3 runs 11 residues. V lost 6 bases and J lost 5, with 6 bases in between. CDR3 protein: CASRREDTQYF. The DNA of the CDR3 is TGTGCCAGCAGAAGGGAAGATACGCAGTATTTT.

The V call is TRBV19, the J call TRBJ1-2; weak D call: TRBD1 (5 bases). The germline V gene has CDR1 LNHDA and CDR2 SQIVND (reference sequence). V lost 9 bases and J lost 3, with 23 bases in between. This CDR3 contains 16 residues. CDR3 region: CASRRIRGDGYYGYTF. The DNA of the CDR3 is TGTGCCAGCAGGCGAATACGGGGCGACGGCTACTATGGCTACACCTTC.

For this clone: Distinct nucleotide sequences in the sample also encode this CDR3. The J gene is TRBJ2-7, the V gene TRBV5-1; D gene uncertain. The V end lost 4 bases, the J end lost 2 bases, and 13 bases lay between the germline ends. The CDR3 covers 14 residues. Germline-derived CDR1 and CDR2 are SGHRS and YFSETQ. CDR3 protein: CASSAMDGPYEQYF. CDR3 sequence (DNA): TGCGCCAGCAGCGCAATGGACGGGCCCTACGAGCAGTACTTC.

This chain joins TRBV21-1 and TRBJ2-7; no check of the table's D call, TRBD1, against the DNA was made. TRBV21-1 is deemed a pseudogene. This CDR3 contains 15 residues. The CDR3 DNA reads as TGTGCCAGCAGCAACTGGACACTTTGTCCCTACGAGCAGTACTTC. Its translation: CASSNWTLCPYEQYF.

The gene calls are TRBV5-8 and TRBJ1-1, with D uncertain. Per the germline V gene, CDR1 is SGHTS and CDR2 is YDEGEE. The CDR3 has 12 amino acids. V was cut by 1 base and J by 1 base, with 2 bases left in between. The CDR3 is CASSLPNTEAFF. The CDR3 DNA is TGTGCCAGCAGCTTGCCGAACACTGAAGCTTTCTTT.

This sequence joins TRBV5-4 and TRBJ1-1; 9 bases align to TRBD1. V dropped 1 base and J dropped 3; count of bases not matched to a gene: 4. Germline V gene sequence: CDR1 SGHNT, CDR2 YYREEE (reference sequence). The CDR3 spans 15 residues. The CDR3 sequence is CASSLSGQGYTEAFF. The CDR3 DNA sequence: TGTGCCAGCAGCTTGAGTGGACAGGGGTACACTGAAGCTTTCTTT.

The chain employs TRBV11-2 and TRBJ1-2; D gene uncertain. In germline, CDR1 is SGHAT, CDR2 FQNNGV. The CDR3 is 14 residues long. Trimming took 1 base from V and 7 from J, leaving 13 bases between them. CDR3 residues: CASSLGGGFRGYTF. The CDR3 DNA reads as TGTGCCAGCAGCTTAGGAGGAGGGTTTCGTGGCTACACCTTC.

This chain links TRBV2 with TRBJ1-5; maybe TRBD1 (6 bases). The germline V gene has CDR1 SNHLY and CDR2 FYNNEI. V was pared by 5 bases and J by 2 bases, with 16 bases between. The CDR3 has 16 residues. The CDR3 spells CASSPPGAAGNQPQHF. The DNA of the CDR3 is TGTGCCAGCAGTCCTCCGGGGGCAGCCGGCAATCAGCCCCAGCATTTT. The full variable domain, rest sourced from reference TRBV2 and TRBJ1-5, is EPEVTQTPSHQVTQMGQEVILRCVPISNHLYFYWYRQILGQKVEFLVSFYNNEISEKSEIFDDQFSVERPDGSNFTLKIRSTKLEDSAMYFCASSPPGAAGNQPQHFGDGTRLSIL.

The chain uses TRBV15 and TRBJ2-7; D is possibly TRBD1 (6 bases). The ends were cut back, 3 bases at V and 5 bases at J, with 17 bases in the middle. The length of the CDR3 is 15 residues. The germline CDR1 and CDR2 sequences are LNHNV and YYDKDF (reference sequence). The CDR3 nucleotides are TGTGCCACCAGCAGGGGGGCAGGGAGACTTAACGAGCAGTACTTC. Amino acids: CATSRGAGRLNEQYF.

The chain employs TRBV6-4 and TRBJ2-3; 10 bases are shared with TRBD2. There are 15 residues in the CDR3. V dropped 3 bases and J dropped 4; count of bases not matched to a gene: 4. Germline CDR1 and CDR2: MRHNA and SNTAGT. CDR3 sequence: CASSEKREGPDTQYF. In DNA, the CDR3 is TGTGCCAGCAGTGAAAAGCGGGAGGGCCCAGATACGCAGTATTTT.

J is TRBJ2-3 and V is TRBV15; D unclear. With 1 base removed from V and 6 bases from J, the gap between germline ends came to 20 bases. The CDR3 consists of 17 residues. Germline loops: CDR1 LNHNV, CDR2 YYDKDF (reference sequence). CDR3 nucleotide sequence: TGTGCCACCAGCAGAGCTGGCGTTAGGGATGGTTGGGATACGCAGTATTTT. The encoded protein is CATSRAGVRDGWDTQYF.